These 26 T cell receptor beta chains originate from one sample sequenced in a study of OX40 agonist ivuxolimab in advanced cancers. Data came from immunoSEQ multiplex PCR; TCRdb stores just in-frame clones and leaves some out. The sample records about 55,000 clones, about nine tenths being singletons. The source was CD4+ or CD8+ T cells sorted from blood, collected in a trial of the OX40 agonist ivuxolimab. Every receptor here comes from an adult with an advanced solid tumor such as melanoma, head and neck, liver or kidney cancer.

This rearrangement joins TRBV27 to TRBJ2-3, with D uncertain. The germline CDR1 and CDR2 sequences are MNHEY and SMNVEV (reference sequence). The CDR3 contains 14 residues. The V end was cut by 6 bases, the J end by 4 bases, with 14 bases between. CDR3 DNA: TGTGCCAGCAGATCTCTAGGAATTTCAGATACGCAGTATTTT. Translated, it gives CASRSLGISDTQYF.

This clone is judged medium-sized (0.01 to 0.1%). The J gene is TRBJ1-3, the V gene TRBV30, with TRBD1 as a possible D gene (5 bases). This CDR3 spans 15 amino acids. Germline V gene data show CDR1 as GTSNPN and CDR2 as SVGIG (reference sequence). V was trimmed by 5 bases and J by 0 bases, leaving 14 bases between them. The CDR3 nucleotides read TGTGCCTGGTCGAGGGACTCCGGCTCTGGAAACACCATATATTTT. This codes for CAWSRDSGSGNTIYF.

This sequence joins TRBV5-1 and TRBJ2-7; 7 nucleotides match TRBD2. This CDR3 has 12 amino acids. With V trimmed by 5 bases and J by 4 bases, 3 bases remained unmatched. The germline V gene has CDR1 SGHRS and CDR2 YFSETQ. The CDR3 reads CASRGEGYEQYF. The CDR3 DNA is TGCGCCAGCAGGGGGGAGGGGTACGAGCAGTACTTC.

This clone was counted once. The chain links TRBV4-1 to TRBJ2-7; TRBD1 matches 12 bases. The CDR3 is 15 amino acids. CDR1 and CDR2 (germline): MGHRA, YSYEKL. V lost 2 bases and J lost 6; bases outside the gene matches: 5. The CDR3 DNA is TGCGCCAGCAGCCAACCGGGACAGGGGGCTTTCGAGCAGTACTTC. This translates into CASSQPGQGAFEQYF.

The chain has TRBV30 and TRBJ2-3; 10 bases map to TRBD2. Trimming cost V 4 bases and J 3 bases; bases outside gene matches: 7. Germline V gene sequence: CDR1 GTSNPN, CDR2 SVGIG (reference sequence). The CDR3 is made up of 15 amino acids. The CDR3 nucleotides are TGTGCCTGGACTCTCCGACTAGCGGGTACAGATACGCAGTATTTT. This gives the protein CAWTLRLAGTDTQYF.

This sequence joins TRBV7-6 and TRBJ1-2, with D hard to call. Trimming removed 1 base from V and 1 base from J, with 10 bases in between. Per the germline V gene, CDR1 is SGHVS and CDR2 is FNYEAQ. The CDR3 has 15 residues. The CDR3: CASSLVGTNNYGYTF. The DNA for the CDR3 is TGTGCCAGCAGCTTAGTCGGCACTAATAACTATGGCTACACCTTC.

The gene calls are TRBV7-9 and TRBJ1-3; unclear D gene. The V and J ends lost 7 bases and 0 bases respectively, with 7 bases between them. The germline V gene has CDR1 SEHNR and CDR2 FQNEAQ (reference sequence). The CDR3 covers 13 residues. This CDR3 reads CASMMGSGNTIYF. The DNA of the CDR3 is TGTGCCAGCATGATGGGCTCTGGAAACACCATATATTTT.

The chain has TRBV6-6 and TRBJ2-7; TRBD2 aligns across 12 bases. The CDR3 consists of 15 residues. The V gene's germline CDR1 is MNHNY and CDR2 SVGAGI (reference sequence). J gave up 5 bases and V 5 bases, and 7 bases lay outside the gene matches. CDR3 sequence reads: CASSHRTSGTDEQYF. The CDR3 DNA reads TGTGCCAGCAGTCACAGGACTAGCGGGACAGACGAGCAGTACTTC.

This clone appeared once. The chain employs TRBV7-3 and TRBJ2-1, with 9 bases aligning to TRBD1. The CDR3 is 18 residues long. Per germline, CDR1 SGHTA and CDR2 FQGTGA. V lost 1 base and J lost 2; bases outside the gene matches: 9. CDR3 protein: CASSLRHRGTGPYNEQFF. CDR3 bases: TGTGCCAGCAGCTTAAGGCACAGAGGGACAGGGCCCTACAATGAGCAGTTCTTC.

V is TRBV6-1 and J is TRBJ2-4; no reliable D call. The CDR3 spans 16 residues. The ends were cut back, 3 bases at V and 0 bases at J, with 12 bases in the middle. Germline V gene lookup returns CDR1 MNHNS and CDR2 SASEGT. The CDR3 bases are TGTGCCAGCAGTGATGAGAGCGCCCTAGCCAAAAACATTCAGTACTTC. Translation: CASSDESALAKNIQYF.

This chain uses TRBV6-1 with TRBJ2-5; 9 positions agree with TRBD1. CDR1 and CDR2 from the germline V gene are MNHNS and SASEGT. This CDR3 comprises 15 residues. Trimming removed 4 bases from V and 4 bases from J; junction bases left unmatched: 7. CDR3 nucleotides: TGTGCCAGCAGTGTAGCTACAGGGGGCCTAGAGACCCAGTACTTC. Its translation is CASSVATGGLETQYF.

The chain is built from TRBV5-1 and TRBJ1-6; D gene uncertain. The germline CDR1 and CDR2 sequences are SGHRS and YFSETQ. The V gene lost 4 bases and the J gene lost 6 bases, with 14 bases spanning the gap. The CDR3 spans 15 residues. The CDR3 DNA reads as TGCGCCAGCAGCCCAGGAAGGACCCTTAATTCACCCCTCCACTTT. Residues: CASSPGRTLNSPLHF.

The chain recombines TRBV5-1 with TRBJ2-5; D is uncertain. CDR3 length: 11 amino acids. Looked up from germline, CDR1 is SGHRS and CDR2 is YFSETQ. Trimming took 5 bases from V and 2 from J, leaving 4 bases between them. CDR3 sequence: CASRQQETQYF. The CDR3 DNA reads TGCGCCAGCAGACAACAAGAGACCCAGTACTTC.

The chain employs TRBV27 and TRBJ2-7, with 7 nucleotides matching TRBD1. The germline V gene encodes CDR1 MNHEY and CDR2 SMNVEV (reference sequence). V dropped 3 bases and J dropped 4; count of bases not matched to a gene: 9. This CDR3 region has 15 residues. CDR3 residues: CASSLVATGSYEQYF. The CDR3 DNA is TGTGCCAGCAGTTTGGTTGCGACAGGGAGTTACGAGCAGTACTTC.

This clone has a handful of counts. The CDR3 spells CASSLDATYNEQFF. CDR3 DNA: TGCGCCAGCAGCTTGGACGCTACCTACAATGAGCAGTTCTTC. V usage is TRBV5-1 and J usage is TRBJ2-1; D is ambiguous. The CDR3 loop spans 14 amino acids. V was clipped by 0 bases and J by 2 bases, with 6 bases between them. Germline-derived CDR1 and CDR2 are SGHRS and YFSETQ.

The CDR3 here is CASSIQSTDTQYF. CDR3 coding DNA: TGTGCCAGCTCAATACAGAGCACAGATACGCAGTATTTT. The chain employs TRBV18 and TRBJ2-3, with unresolved D. The CDR3 covers 13 residues. Germline V gives CDR1 KGHSH, CDR2 LQKENI. Trimming stripped 5 bases from V and 0 bases from J, with 6 bases between.

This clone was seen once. This CDR3 reads CASSLGTDSGNTIYF. CDR3 coding DNA: TGTGCCAGCAGCTTGGGCACGGACTCTGGAAACACCATATATTTT. The rearrangement links TRBV5-8 to TRBJ1-3; D gene unclear. V dropped 0 bases and J dropped 0 bases, with 7 bases sitting between them. The length of the CDR3 is 15 residues. Germline V lookup: CDR1 SGHTS, CDR2 YDEGEE.

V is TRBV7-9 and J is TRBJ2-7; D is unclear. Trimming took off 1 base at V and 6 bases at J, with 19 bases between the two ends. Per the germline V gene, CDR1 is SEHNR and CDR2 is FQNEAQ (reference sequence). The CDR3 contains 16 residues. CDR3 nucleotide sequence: TGTGCCAGCAGCTTAGTGGTCAGTTCTAGGGCAAGCGAGCAGTACTTC. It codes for CASSLVVSSRASEQYF.

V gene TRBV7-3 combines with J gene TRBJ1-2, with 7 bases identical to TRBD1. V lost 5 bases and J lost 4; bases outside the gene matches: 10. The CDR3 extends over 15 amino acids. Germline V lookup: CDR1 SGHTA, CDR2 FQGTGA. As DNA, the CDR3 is TGTGCCAGCAGCCAGGGAAGGGGGCCGAGCTATGGCTACACCTTC. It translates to CASSQGRGPSYGYTF.

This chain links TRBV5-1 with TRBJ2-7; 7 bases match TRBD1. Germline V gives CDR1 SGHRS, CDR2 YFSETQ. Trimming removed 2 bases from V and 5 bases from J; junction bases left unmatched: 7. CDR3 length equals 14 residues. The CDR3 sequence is CASSFMTGSNEQYF. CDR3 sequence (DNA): TGCGCCAGCAGCTTTATGACAGGGAGCAACGAGCAGTACTTC.

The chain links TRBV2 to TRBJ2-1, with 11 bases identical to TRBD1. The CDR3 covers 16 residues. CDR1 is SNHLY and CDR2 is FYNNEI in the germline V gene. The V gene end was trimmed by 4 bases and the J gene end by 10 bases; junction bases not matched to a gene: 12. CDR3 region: CASSVLSRTGGGEQFF. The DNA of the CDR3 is TGTGCCAGCAGTGTATTGAGTCGGACAGGGGGCGGGGAGCAGTTCTTC.

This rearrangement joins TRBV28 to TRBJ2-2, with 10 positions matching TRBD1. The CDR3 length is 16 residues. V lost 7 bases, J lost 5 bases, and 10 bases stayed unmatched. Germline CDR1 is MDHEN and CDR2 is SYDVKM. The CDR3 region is CASIGPGQGLTGELFF. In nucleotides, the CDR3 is TGTGCCAGCATTGGGCCGGGACAGGGGTTAACCGGGGAGCTGTTTTTT.

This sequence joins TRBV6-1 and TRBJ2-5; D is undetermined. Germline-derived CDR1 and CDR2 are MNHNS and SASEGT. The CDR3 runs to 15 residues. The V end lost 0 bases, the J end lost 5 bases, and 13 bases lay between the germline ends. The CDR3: CASSEANQASETQYF. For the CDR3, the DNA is TGTGCCAGCAGTGAAGCGAACCAGGCCTCGGAGACCCAGTACTTC.

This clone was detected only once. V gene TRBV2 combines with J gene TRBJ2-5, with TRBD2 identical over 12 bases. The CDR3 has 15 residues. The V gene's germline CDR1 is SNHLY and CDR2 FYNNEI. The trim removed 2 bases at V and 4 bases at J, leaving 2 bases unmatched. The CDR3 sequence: CASSEQLAGGETQYF. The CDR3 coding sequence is TGTGCCAGCAGTGAACAACTAGCGGGAGGAGAGACCCAGTACTTC.

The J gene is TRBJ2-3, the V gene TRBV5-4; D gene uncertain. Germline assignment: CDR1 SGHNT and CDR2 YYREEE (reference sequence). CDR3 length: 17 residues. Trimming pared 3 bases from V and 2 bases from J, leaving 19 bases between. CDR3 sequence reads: CASSSKGYPTITDTQYF. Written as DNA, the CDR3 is TGTGCCAGCAGCTCTAAAGGGTATCCCACCATCACAGATACGCAGTATTTT.

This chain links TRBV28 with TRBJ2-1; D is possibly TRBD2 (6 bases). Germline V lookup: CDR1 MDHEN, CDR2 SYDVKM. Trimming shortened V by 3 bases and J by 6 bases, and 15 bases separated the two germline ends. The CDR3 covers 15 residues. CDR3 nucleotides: TGTGCCAGCAGTTTTGGGGGGAGGCCCCCCAATGAGCAGTTCTTC. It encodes CASSFGGRPPNEQFF.